This section outlines one TCR beta chain sequence together with its context. The sample comes from a study of blood T cell repertoires in COVID-19. About the research overall: In each case, the material was cDNA or gDNA derived from T cells, B-cell-depleted T cells, or PBMCs.

Produced via immunoSEQ multiplex PCR; TCRdb's table is partial and in-frame only. The sample lists roughly 68,000 clones; 76% were seen once. This CDR3 comprises 14 residues. V gave up 5 bases and J gave up 4 bases; unmatched junction bases: 7. Germline lookup yields CDR1 MNHEY and CDR2 SVGAGI. Followed longitudinally, the Seattle patients had been enrolled during active infection. The receptor was derived from a man in his 60s with COVID-19, enrolled during active disease. The rearrangement uses TRBV6-5 and TRBJ1-2; 7 bases align to TRBD1. Sequenced: peripheral blood. The chain's CDR3 is CASSHGTARYGYTF. The DNA of the CDR3 is TGTGCCAGCAGTCATGGGACAGCCCGCTATGGCTACACCTTC.